Shown below are 9 T cell receptor beta chains from a single sample sequenced in a study of cytomegalovirus exposure and HLA in healthy donors. PCR involved 60 Vbeta and 13 Jbeta primers. TCRdb keeps only in-frame clones here, not all; method: immunoSEQ multiplex PCR. The sample lists tens of thousands of clones; around 77% were seen once. The specimen sequenced was PBMCs. The receptors were gathered from a woman in her twenties or thirties in good health and CMV-seropositive.

The V and J genes are TRBV6-1 and TRBJ2-3; D gene unclear. This CDR3 is 14 amino acids long. Germline-derived CDR1 and CDR2 are MNHNS and SASEGT. Trimming removed 6 bases at V and 2 bases at J, with 12 bases between. This CDR3 reads CASSAGPNTDTQYF. The CDR3, as DNA: TGTGCCAGCAGCGCTGGCCCAAACACAGATACGCAGTATTTT.

Worth noting for this clone: The identical CDR3 is also encoded by other nucleotide sequences in the sample. The chain recombines TRBV7-9 with TRBJ2-7; 8 bases agree with TRBD1. This CDR3 has 15 residues. V was pared by 6 bases and J by 6 bases, with 13 bases of the junction left unmatched. Germline V lookup: CDR1 SEHNR, CDR2 FQNEAQ (reference sequence). This CDR3 is CASSSPGTGRLEQYF. CDR3 coding DNA: TGTGCCAGCAGTTCCCCCGGGACAGGTCGCCTCGAGCAGTACTTC.

The chain combines TRBV11-3 with TRBJ2-5; perhaps TRBD2 as D (5 bases). Trimming removed 1 base from V and 5 bases from J, with 14 bases in between. The CDR3 length is 15 residues. Germline values: CDR1 SGHNT, CDR2 YENEEA. CDR3 loop: CASSLGGERSETQYF. The CDR3 DNA sequence: TGTGCCAGCAGCTTAGGGGGAGAGAGGAGTGAGACCCAGTACTTC. Variable domain in full (rest from reference TRBV11-3 and TRBJ2-5): EAGVVQSPRYKIIEKKQPVAFWCNPISGHNTLYWYLQNLGQGPELLIRYENEEAVDDSQLPKDRFSAERLKGVDSTLKIQPAELGDSAVYLCASSLGGERSETQYFGPGTRLLVL.

This chain connects TRBV27 to TRBJ2-3, with D possibly being TRBD2 (7 bases). Trimming cost V 1 base and J 2 bases, with 16 bases left between them. Looked up from germline, CDR1 is MNHEY and CDR2 is SMNVEV (reference sequence). CDR3 length: 17 amino acids. This chain's CDR3 is CASSLFGGALDTDTQYF. Here the CDR3 DNA reads TGTGCCAGCAGTTTATTTGGGGGGGCTCTCGACACAGATACGCAGTATTTT.

This clone has more than one count but fewer than ten. V and J are TRBV2 and TRBJ2-7; the D is unclear. Germline V gene data show CDR1 as SNHLY and CDR2 as FYNNEI. This CDR3 region has 13 residues. V gave up 4 bases and J gave up 1 base, with 8 bases separating them. The CDR3 DNA sequence: TGTGCCAGCAGTGTACCGGGTTCCTACGAGCAGTACTTC. Its translation is CASSVPGSYEQYF.

In its sample, this clone was seen once. V and J are TRBV21-1 and TRBJ2-7; TRBD2, the table's D call, lacks a check against the DNA. TRBV21-1 constitutes a pseudogene. This CDR3 has 15 residues. In DNA, the CDR3 is TGTGCCAGCATCCGCCCCGTTGGAGAGCCCTACGAGCAGTACTTC. This codes for CASIRPVGEPYEQYF.

This chain joins TRBV2 and TRBJ2-7, with 8 bases matching TRBD1. This CDR3 comprises 14 residues. The ends lost 4 bases at V and 6 bases at J; junction bases unmatched: 8. CDR1 is SNHLY and CDR2 is FYNNEI in the germline V gene. The CDR3 DNA sequence: TGTGCCAGCAGTGCGTCCAGGGGGCTTGGCGAGCAGTACTTC. This encodes CASSASRGLGEQYF.

The chain combines TRBV27 with TRBJ1-1; TRBD1 agrees at 7 bases. Germline V lookup: CDR1 MNHEY, CDR2 SMNVEV (reference sequence). The CDR3 has 17 residues. J gave up 0 bases and V 5 bases, and 12 bases lay outside the gene matches. This CDR3 reads CASSPRGRGWVNTEAFF. The CDR3 bases are TGTGCCAGCAGTCCACGGGGCAGGGGGTGGGTGAACACTGAAGCTTTCTTT.

The genes are TRBV10-3 and TRBJ1-2; no firm D call. The germline V gene encodes CDR1 ENHRY and CDR2 SYGVKD. The CDR3 is 13 amino acids. V was pared by 8 bases and J by 8 bases, with 18 bases between. CDR3 sequence reads: CAISRGEGHGYTF. DNA for the CDR3: TGTGCCATCTCCCGCGGGGAAGGGCACGGCTACACCTTC.